These 17 T cell receptor beta chains came from one sample sequenced in a study of OX40 agonist ivuxolimab in advanced cancers. The library was made by the immunoSEQ multiplex PCR assay. TCRdb's version of the immuneACCESS table is confined to in-frame rearrangements and falls short of the full clone set. An unresolved V gene accounts for under half of the shortfall where checked; the remainder is of unknown origin. The sample table lists some 47,000 clones, around 80% of them with a count of one. Jointly, the top ten make up more than 6% of the sample. The starting material was CD4+ or CD8+ T cells sorted from blood, obtained in a trial of the OX40 agonist ivuxolimab. These receptors were obtained from an adult with an advanced solid tumor such as melanoma, head and neck, liver or kidney cancer.

The genes are TRBV4-3 and TRBJ2-1, with 11 bases fitting TRBD2. CDR1 and CDR2 (germline): LGHNA, YSLEER. Trimming took 0 bases from V and 6 from J; bases not matched to a gene: 7. This CDR3 is built from 17 residues. CDR3: CASSQDSIGTSGNEQFF. In DNA, the CDR3 is TGCGCCAGCAGCCAAGATAGTATTGGGACTAGCGGCAATGAGCAGTTCTTC.

The V call is TRBV27, the J call TRBJ2-1; 8 bases align to TRBD2. This CDR3 spans 15 amino acids. The germline gives CDR1 MNHEY, CDR2 SMNVEV (reference sequence). The V segment lost 1 base and the J segment 4 bases; nucleotides outside the gene matches: 3. CDR3 in DNA: TGTGCCAGCAGTTTATGGCCTAGCGGGTACAATGAGCAGTTCTTC. Its protein product is CASSLWPSGYNEQFF.

In this sample, this clone turned up once. The CDR3 coding sequence is TGCGCCAGCAGCTTGGGAGGACAACCGAACACTGAAGCTTTCTTT. Its translation is CASSLGGQPNTEAFF. The rearrangement joins TRBV5-1 to TRBJ1-1, with D possibly TRBD1 on 5 matching bases. CDR3 length: 15 residues. Germline V gene sequence: CDR1 SGHRS, CDR2 YFSETQ. V was trimmed by 0 bases and J by 1 base, leaving 10 bases between them.

The V call is TRBV13, the J call TRBJ2-7, with D unresolved. The CDR3 loop spans 12 amino acids. Germline CDR1 PRHDT, CDR2 FYEKMQ (reference sequence). V lost 3 bases to trimming and J lost 0 bases, with 3 bases between them. The CDR3 spells CASSFSSYEQYF. CDR3 nucleotides: TGTGCCAGCAGCTTCAGCTCCTACGAGCAGTACTTC.

The J gene is TRBJ2-5, the V gene TRBV7-9; possibly TRBD2 for D (5 bases). Trimming left V 6 bases short and J 11 bases short, with 13 bases between. Germline assignment: CDR1 SEHNR and CDR2 FQNEAQ (reference sequence). CDR3 length equals 11 residues. The CDR3: CASRLEDVQYF. The DNA of the CDR3 is TGTGCCAGCAGGTTGGAGGATGTGCAGTACTTC.

The V and J genes are TRBV18 and TRBJ1-3, with D tentatively TRBD1 (5 bases). This CDR3 has 16 amino acids. The V end was cut by 0 bases, the J end by 0 bases, with 9 bases between. CDR1 is KGHSH and CDR2 is LQKENI in the germline V gene. CDR3 sequence: CASSPPSGGSGNTIYF. CDR3 sequence (DNA): TGTGCCAGCTCACCACCTAGCGGGGGCTCTGGAAACACCATATATTTT.

The chain is built from TRBV7-9 and TRBJ2-7, with 7 nucleotides matching TRBD1. The CDR3 runs to 17 residues. Germline-derived CDR1 and CDR2 are SEHNR and FQNEAQ (reference sequence). The V segment lost 1 base and the J segment 0 bases; nucleotides outside the gene matches: 9. The CDR3 loop reads CASSLERGQGSSYEQYF. CDR3 DNA sequence: TGTGCCAGCAGCTTAGAGAGGGGGCAGGGCTCCTCCTACGAGCAGTACTTC.

The rearrangement joins TRBV7-2 to TRBJ2-4; no clear D. V was trimmed by 2 bases and J by 8 bases, leaving 25 bases between them. Germline-derived CDR1 and CDR2 are SGHTA and FQGNSA. The CDR3 sequence is 18 residues long. The CDR3 DNA reads TGTGCCAGCAGCTTAAATAGTCCCGGCCCCATCATGATGGACATTCAGTACTTC. Protein product: CASSLNSPGPIMMDIQYF. The entire variable domain, with the rest obtained from reference TRBV7-2 and TRBJ2-4, is as follows: GAGVSQSPSNKVTEKGKDVELRCDPISGHTALYWYRQSLGQGLEFLIYFQGNSAPDKSGLPSDRFSAERTGGSVSTLTIQRTQQEDSAVYLCASSLNSPGPIMMDIQYFGAGTRLSVL.

As to this clone: This CDR3 is also generated by other DNA sequences in the sample. This chain uses TRBV6-6 with TRBJ2-5; D gene unclear. Between the trimmed V and J ends, which lost 0 bases and 5 bases, there was a span of 4 bases. CDR1 is MNHNY and CDR2 is SVGAGI in the germline V gene (reference sequence). This CDR3 region has 12 residues. The CDR3 sequence: CASSYSRETQYF. The CDR3 bases are TGTGCCAGCAGTTACTCGAGGGAGACCCAGTACTTC.

The CDR3 coding sequence is TGTGCCACCTCCCTCGGGGGAAATCAGCCCCAGCATTTT. It yields the protein CATSLGGNQPQHF. The chain joins TRBV19 to TRBJ1-5, with a possible D match to TRBD1 (5 bases). The CDR3 has 13 residues. Germline CDR1 reads LNHDA; CDR2 reads SQIVND (reference sequence). V was shortened by 10 bases and J by 4 bases, with 14 bases between the two germline ends.

V and J are TRBV5-1 and TRBJ2-7; D might be TRBD2 (5 bases). From germline, CDR1 is SGHRS and CDR2 YFSETQ. The V end was cut by 4 bases, the J end by 5 bases, with 16 bases between. CDR3 length: 14 residues. CDR3 coding DNA: TGCGCCAGCAGCCCTTCAGCGGCCCCCGACGAGCAGTACTTC. Amino acids: CASSPSAAPDEQYF.

Only one count was recorded for this clone. V usage is TRBV12-5 and J usage is TRBJ1-4; TRBD1 matches at 7 bases. This CDR3 is 15 amino acids long. CDR1 is LGHNT and CDR2 is FRNRAP in the germline V gene. V was pared by 4 bases and J by 5 bases, with 7 bases of the junction left unmatched. CDR3 bases: TGTGCTAGTGGTTCATGGACAGGACGGAATGAAAAACTGTTTTTT. It is translated as CASGSWTGRNEKLFF.

This clone has a single count. The V gene is TRBV30, the J gene TRBJ2-1, with D perhaps being TRBD1 or TRBD2 (5 bases each). The germline V and J ends were trimmed by 1 base and 1 base, with 32 bases remaining between them. Germline V gives CDR1 GTSNPN, CDR2 SVGIG (reference sequence). This CDR3 spans 22 amino acids. In nucleotides, the CDR3 is TGTGCCTGGAGTGGCCTAAAGGTCGGGACCGTGGGTCAGGAGCTTTCCTACAATGAGCAGTTCTTC. Its translation: CAWSGLKVGTVGQELSYNEQFF.

The chain carries TRBV30 and TRBJ2-2; D ambiguous. Trimming cost V 5 bases and J 3 bases, with 10 bases left between them. This CDR3 is 13 amino acids long. Germline CDR1 GTSNPN, CDR2 SVGIG (reference sequence). In nucleotides, the CDR3 is TGTGCCTGGTCCCACTCGGACACCGGGGAGCTGTTTTTT. Protein product: CAWSHSDTGELFF.

Concerning this clone itself: Because it lacks the conserved phenylalanine or tryptophan at the end, this CDR3 is likely a read error. V usage is TRBV7-9 and J usage is TRBJ2-7; perhaps TRBD2 as D (5 bases). Germline assignment: CDR1 SEHNR and CDR2 FQNEAQ (reference sequence). This CDR3 contains 14 residues. Trimming pared 6 bases from V and 7 bases from J, leaving 19 bases between. The CDR3 DNA follows: TGTGCCAGCAGTATTGGAGCTAGCCAGTCAGAGCAGTACCTC. Protein: CASSIGASQSEQYL.

The rearrangement links TRBV29-1 to TRBJ2-7; tentative D call: TRBD2 (6 bases). Germline loops: CDR1 SQVTM, CDR2 ANQGSEA. Trimming cost V 4 bases and J 0 bases, with 22 bases left between them. CDR3 size: 17 residues. DNA of the CDR3: TGCAGCGTTGTCCTCTCGACGGGACTCAAAAGCTCCTACGAGCAGTACTTC. Translating it yields CSVVLSTGLKSSYEQYF.

The rearrangement uses TRBV10-1 and TRBJ1-6; D is possibly TRBD1 (6 bases). V lost 3 bases to trimming and J lost 7 bases, with 10 bases between them. Germline V CDR1 and CDR2: WNHNN, SYGVQD (reference sequence). The CDR3 spans 14 residues. The CDR3 region is CASSDTGKNSPLHF. For the CDR3, the DNA is TGCGCCAGCAGTGATACAGGGAAGAATTCACCCCTCCACTTT.